The next 29 T cell receptor beta chains were all read from a single sample in a study of post-analysis software for immune sequencing data (dated by TCRdb to between 2015 and 2016). Broad study findings and their caveats: Roughly 5 TRBV segments, including TRBV5-6, TRBV5-1 and TRBV20-1, were significantly more frequent in patients than controls.

The library relied on PCR. Sequencing instrument: Illumina HiSeq 2500. To reduce PCR and sequencing biases, unique molecular identifiers were incorporated into the TCR beta cDNA libraries. In-frame beta chains were kept once TCRdb had trimmed the public reads at Q25 with fastp and called clones with MiXCR. Rows are combined by CDR3 protein, so each entry shows the most common genes and DNA. The sample contains some 890,000 distinct CDR3 sequences, roughly 50% of them found a single time. The ten largest clones represent approximately 4.4% of the sample. Their antigens are not known. The sequenced material came from blood. These receptors originate from a girl aged 10-17 years with multiple sclerosis.

The rearrangement uses TRBV5-1 and TRBJ1-1, with 10 positions matching TRBD1. The germline gives CDR1 SGHRS, CDR2 YFSETQ. The CDR3 has 14 amino acids. The V and J ends lost 4 bases and 5 bases, in that order; junction bases with no gene match: 5. Here the CDR3 reads CASSVDRGRTEAFF. Here the CDR3 DNA reads TGCGCCAGCAGCGTGGACAGGGGGAGGACTGAAGCTTTCTTT. The full variable domain, completed using reference TRBV5-1 and TRBJ1-1, is KAGVTQTPRYLIKTRGQQVTLSCSPISGHRSVSWYQQTPGQGLQFLFEYFSETQRNKGNFPGRFSGRQFSNSRSEMNVSTLELGDSALYLCASSVDRGRTEAFFGQGTRLTVV.

With respect to this clonotype: A read error may produce the germline difference seen at one junction end. The J gene is TRBJ2-4, the V gene TRBV12-3 or TRBV12-4; the D gene is possibly TRBD1 (5 bases). The end of the DNA fits TRBJ2-7 better, so the J call may be wrong. The CDR3 loop spans 13 amino acids. In DNA form, the CDR3 reads TGTGCCAACAGTCAGATTACAGGACACGAGCAGTACTTC. It encodes CANSQITGHEQYF.

V and J are TRBV5-5 and TRBJ1-4; D might be TRBD1 (6 bases). The germline V and J ends were trimmed by 4 bases and 5 bases, with 18 bases remaining between them. The V gene's germline CDR1 is SGHKS and CDR2 YYEKEE (reference sequence). There are 16 residues in the CDR3. CDR3 protein: CASSPGGAQLNEKLFF. The CDR3 DNA sequence: TGTGCCAGCAGCCCGGGGGGGGCCCAACTGAATGAAAAACTGTTTTTT.

This clonotype has a handful of counts. The chain is built from TRBV20-1 and TRBJ2-1, with TRBD1 identical over 11 bases. J lost 9 bases, V lost 3 bases, and 10 bases had no gene match. This CDR3 has 15 residues. From germline, CDR1 is DFQATT and CDR2 SNEGSKA (reference sequence). The CDR3 sequence: CSARTGQGDSGEQFF. The CDR3 nucleotides read TGCAGTGCTAGGACGGGACAGGGGGATTCTGGTGAGCAGTTCTTC.

The chain links TRBV12-3 or TRBV12-4 to TRBJ1-5; D call uncertain. The V end was cut by 6 bases, the J end by 4 bases, with 16 bases between. This CDR3 is built from 15 residues. The CDR3, as DNA: TGTGCCAGCAGACTTGAGGGCAGCCAAAATCAGCCCCAGCATTTT. This gives the protein CASRLEGSQNQPQHF.

This sequence joins TRBV5-1 and TRBJ1-1; D is unclear. The V end was cut by 4 bases, the J end by 7 bases, with 11 bases between. The germline V gene encodes CDR1 SGHRS and CDR2 YFSETQ. This CDR3 contains 12 residues. The CDR3 protein is CASSDQQREAFF. As DNA, the CDR3 is TGCGCCAGCAGCGACCAACAACGTGAAGCTTTCTTT.

The chain uses TRBV20-1 and TRBJ2-2; possible D gene TRBD1, 6 bases. The germline V gene encodes CDR1 DFQATT and CDR2 SNEGSKA (reference sequence). This CDR3 has 14 amino acids. The V gene lost 5 bases and the J gene lost 2 bases, with 12 bases spanning the gap. CDR3 protein: CSAAQQGNTGELFF. For the CDR3, the DNA is TGCAGTGCTGCCCAACAGGGAAACACCGGGGAGCTGTTTTTT.

The V gene is TRBV12-3 or TRBV12-4, the J gene TRBJ1-6, with TRBD1 matching 9 bases. The CDR3 spans 16 residues. The trim removed 5 bases at V and 6 bases at J, leaving 8 bases unmatched. The CDR3 is CASSPTTGGLNSPLHF. The CDR3 DNA sequence: TGTGCCAGCAGTCCCACGACAGGGGGTCTTAATTCACCCCTCCACTTT.

The V and J genes are TRBV27 and TRBJ2-5; perhaps TRBD2 as D (6 bases). Judging by the DNA end, TRBJ2-7 fits better; the J call may be wrong. CDR3 size: 14 residues. Germline V gene data show CDR1 as MNHEY and CDR2 as SMNVEV (reference sequence). CDR3 DNA sequence: TGTGCCAGCAGTTTATCCGACGGGGGATTCGAGCAGTACTTC. Protein sequence: CASSLSDGGFEQYF.

This clonotype came up many times. The chain combines TRBV5-1 with TRBJ2-5; D may be TRBD1 (7 bases). Trimming stripped 3 bases from V and 6 bases from J, with 15 bases between. This CDR3 region has 14 residues. Germline CDR1 is SGHRS and CDR2 is YFSETQ. This CDR3 is CASSSQGGLKTQYF. The DNA for the CDR3 is TGCGCCAGCAGCTCCCAGGGGGGCTTAAAGACCCAGTACTTC.

The CDR3 DNA reads as TGTGCCAGCAGCAGACAGACAGGGTCCTACGAGCAGTACTTC. This translates into CASSRQTGSYEQYF. The V and J genes are TRBV7-2 and TRBJ2-7, with 7 bases fitting TRBD1. CDR3 length: 14 amino acids. The germline V gene encodes CDR1 SGHTA and CDR2 FQGNSA. The ends lost 5 bases at V and 1 base at J; junction bases unmatched: 5.

The genes are TRBV18 and TRBJ2-5; D might be TRBD2 (5 bases). The DNA end is a closer match to TRBJ2-7, so the J assignment may be wrong. This CDR3 is 14 amino acids long. CDR1 is KGHSH, CDR2 LQKENI, per germline. The CDR3 loop reads CASSRIEDFYEQYF. In DNA, the CDR3 is TGTGCCAGCTCACGGATTGAGGACTTCTACGAGCAGTACTTC.

The chain recombines TRBV5-6 with TRBJ2-4; TRBD1 matches at 7 bases. The DNA end favors TRBJ2-7, so the J call may be wrong. Germline V CDR1 and CDR2: SGHDT, YYEEEE. This CDR3 has 14 amino acids. The chain's CDR3 is CASSKPGQIYEQYF. The CDR3 coding sequence is TGTGCCAGCAGCAAGCCGGGACAGATCTACGAGCAGTACTTC.

This clonotype has more than one count but fewer than ten. The V call is TRBV6-6, the J call TRBJ1-2; weak D call: TRBD1 (5 bases). The CDR3 loop spans 15 amino acids. Germline V gives CDR1 MNHNY, CDR2 SVGAGI (reference sequence). Trimming left V 6 bases short and J 3 bases short, with 17 bases between. The DNA for the CDR3 is TGTGCCAGCAGCCGGACGCAGGGTGATTACTATGGCTACACCTTC. Amino acid sequence: CASSRTQGDYYGYTF.

The chain carries TRBV10-1 and TRBJ2-7; TRBD2 matches at 8 bases. The CDR3 spans 18 residues. V lost 5 bases, J lost 2 bases, and 17 bases stayed unmatched. CDR1 is WNHNN, CDR2 SYGVQD, per germline (reference sequence). The CDR3 region is CASSPRKVGSGTPYEQYF. CDR3 DNA sequence: TGCGCCAGCAGTCCTCGCAAAGTGGGTAGCGGGACTCCCTACGAGCAGTACTTC.

This clonotype was counted a few times. J is TRBJ2-7 and V is TRBV12-3 or TRBV12-4; 8 bases fit TRBD1. The CDR3 is 12 amino acids. Trimming at V came to 8 bases and at J to 2 bases, leaving 2 bases not matched to a gene. The CDR3 coding sequence is TGTGCCAGCGGGACAGGAGCCTACGAGCAGTACTTC. It specifies CASGTGAYEQYF.

The chain uses TRBV29-1 and TRBJ1-2, with D maybe TRBD1 (5 bases). V lost 4 bases and J lost 5, with 20 bases in between. CDR1 and CDR2 from the germline V gene are SQVTM and ANQGSEA. CDR3 length: 15 residues. The CDR3 DNA follows: TGCAGCGTTGGAGAGGTCGGGGCAGCCAATTATGGCTACACCTTC. Translation gives CSVGEVGAANYGYTF.

J is TRBJ2-3 and V is TRBV6-2 or TRBV6-3, with D possibly being TRBD2 (6 bases). Germline V gene lookup returns CDR1 MNHEY and CDR2 SVGEGT. The CDR3 runs 15 residues. The V gene lost 5 bases and the J gene lost 0 bases, with 12 bases spanning the gap. The CDR3 protein is CASSGAGWSTDTQYF. The CDR3 DNA reads as TGTGCCAGCAGTGGTGCGGGGTGGAGCACAGATACGCAGTATTTT.

This clonotype has a handful of counts. The chain has TRBV29-1 and TRBJ2-5; 7 positions match TRBD2. Germline-derived CDR1 and CDR2 are SQVTM and ANQGSEA. This CDR3 has 14 amino acids. V shed 2 bases and J 0 bases; nucleotides not matched to a gene: 3. CDR3 bases: TGCAGCGTTGAACTAGCGGACAACCAAGAGACCCAGTACTTC. It specifies CSVELADNQETQYF.

This clonotype has just a few counts. The rearrangement links TRBV20-1 to TRBJ2-7; 9 positions agree with TRBD1. Looked up from germline, CDR1 is DFQATT and CDR2 is SNEGSKA (reference sequence). This CDR3 has 15 amino acids. Germline trimming cut 1 base from V and 2 bases from J; bases unmatched to any gene: 6. As DNA, the CDR3 is TGCAGTGCTAGAGGGGACAGGGCTTGGACCTACGAGCAGTACTTC. Translated, it gives CSARGDRAWTYEQYF.

The chain carries TRBV10-3 and TRBJ2-3; 9 nucleotides agree with TRBD2. V lost 0 bases and J lost 0; bases outside the gene matches: 4. The germline gives CDR1 ENHRY, CDR2 SYGVKD. This CDR3 contains 17 residues. The CDR3 sequence: CAISESTLAGSTDTQYF. CDR3 sequence (DNA): TGTGCCATCAGTGAGTCGACACTAGCGGGTAGCACAGATACGCAGTATTTT.

The chain joins TRBV14 to TRBJ2-1, with D tentatively TRBD2 (6 bases). There are 14 residues in the CDR3. The germline V and J ends were trimmed by 2 bases and 10 bases, with 15 bases remaining between them. Germline CDR1 reads SGHDN; CDR2 reads FVKESK. The CDR3 loop reads CASSQPKGLTEQFF. The CDR3 DNA is TGTGCCAGCAGCCAACCGAAGGGACTCACAGAGCAGTTCTTC.

The V and J genes are TRBV29-1 and TRBJ1-2; 9 bases line up with TRBD1. Germline V gene data show CDR1 as SQVTM and CDR2 as ANQGSEA. The length of the CDR3 is 15 residues. V was clipped by 4 bases and J by 4 bases; unmatched bases: 10. The CDR3 sequence is CSVGGDRVFSYGYTF. CDR3 bases: TGCAGCGTTGGTGGGGACAGGGTATTTTCCTATGGCTACACCTTC.

The CDR3 sequence: CSARPAGGNYEQYF. CDR3 bases: TGCAGTGCACGTCCAGCGGGAGGCAACTACGAGCAGTACTTC. V usage is TRBV20-1 and J usage is TRBJ2-5; 9 bases match TRBD2. The DNA end lines up better with TRBJ2-7; the J call may be wrong. This CDR3 spans 14 amino acids. Germline loops: CDR1 DFQATT, CDR2 SNEGSKA (reference sequence).

J is TRBJ2-5 and V is TRBV18; D is perhaps TRBD1 or TRBD2 (5 bases each). The CDR3 has 15 amino acids. Germline-derived CDR1 and CDR2 are KGHSH and LQKENI. V shed 3 bases and J shed 11 bases, with 22 bases lying between them. The CDR3 region has the DNA TGTGCCAGCTCACCGAAAGCTGAACCCTTGGGGGAGCAGTACTTC. Residues: CASSPKAEPLGEQYF.

The chain carries TRBV6-1 and TRBJ1-5, with TRBD1 matching over 9 bases. V trimming: 7 bases; J trimming: 3 bases; junction bases outside the gene matches: 13. Germline CDR1 is MNHNS and CDR2 is SASEGT. CDR3 length: 17 residues. This CDR3 is CASIGTGRIRNNQPQHF. The CDR3 DNA is TGTGCCAGCATCGGGACAGGGAGGATTAGGAACAATCAGCCCCAGCATTTT.

This clonotype has only a few counts. The rearrangement joins TRBV29-1 to TRBJ2-7, with a tentative D call TRBD1 (6 bases). CDR3 size: 11 residues. The germline V and J ends were trimmed by 6 bases and 5 bases, with 11 bases remaining between them. Germline-derived CDR1 and CDR2 are SQVTM and ANQGSEA. The CDR3 bases are TGCAGCGTCACGACAGGCCACGAGCAGTACTTC. As protein: CSVTTGHEQYF.

This rearrangement joins TRBV6-1 to TRBJ2-1; 7 bases are a match to TRBD2. Germline CDR1 is MNHNS and CDR2 is SASEGT. There are 11 residues in the CDR3. The V gene end was trimmed by 6 bases and the J gene end by 15 bases; junction bases not matched to a gene: 8. CDR3 protein: CASRGTGTTFF. As DNA, the CDR3 is TGTGCCAGCAGGGGGACCGGGACTACGTTCTTC.

The V call is TRBV20-1, the J call TRBJ1-2, with D possibly matching TRBD1 (5 bases). CDR3 length equals 13 residues. Per the germline V gene, CDR1 is DFQATT and CDR2 is SNEGSKA (reference sequence). V lost 6 bases, J lost 8 bases, and 19 bases lay in between. The CDR3 loop reads CSARRDAKGGYTF. In DNA form, the CDR3 reads TGCAGTGCGAGAAGGGACGCCAAGGGGGGCTACACCTTC.